This section outlines one TCR beta chain sequence together with its context. The antigen is unknown. This specimen comes from a study of regulatory dendritic cells for organ transplantation. On the study more broadly: Day 6 dendritic cell cultures were stimulated with LPS. Findings and limits, study-wide: Considerable individual heterogeneity was seen in alloreactive memory CD8+ T cells. Among resting subsets, memory CD8+ cells contained the most alloreactive clonotypes. Memory CD8+ clonal expansion seemed more limited with regulatory than mature dendritic cells.

CFSE-labeled sorted T cells met regulatory or mature dendritic cells for approximately 5 days. Assay: immunoSEQ multiplex PCR; the TCRdb copy retains only in-frame clones and omits some. The sample has 15,000 to 20,000 clones; approximately 80% are singletons. Trimming removed 8 bases at V and 4 bases at J, with 17 bases between. Germline CDR1 MDHEN, CDR2 SYDVKM. CDR3 length equals 14 residues. The chain recombines TRBV28 with TRBJ1-2; D is undetermined. The origin of this receptor is a human donor in good health. Material: memory CD4+ T cells from blood cultured with regulatory dendritic cells. Documented subset: CD45RO+ memory T cells. DNA of the CDR3: TGTGCCAGCCGCAGCAGGAGTGCAGTCTATGGCTACACCTTC. It yields the protein CASRSRSAVYGYTF.